These T cell receptor beta chains were read from a single sample in a study of CD8+CD57+ T cells in acquired aplastic anemia. Using its own MiXCR run on the reads, TCRdb lists one record per CDR3 protein. This table holds roughly 160,000 distinct CDR3 sequences, 50% to 75% found once. The specimen sequenced was sorted CD4+, CD8+, or CD8+CD57+ T cells (not recorded which) from PBMCs. The receptor set was obtained from a human donor in good health. Each CDR3 is given with its conserved first and last residue. D genes are given only for firm matches. The size entry is marked missing in some rows and otherwise reads once, few, many or a size class.

D gene: .; clone size: .; J gene: TRBJ2-7; V gene: TRBV19; CDR3 DNA: TGTGCCAGTAGTAGATGGGGGAACGAGCAGTACTTC; CDR3 protein: CASSRWGNEQYF
D gene: TRBD1; clone size: .; J gene: TRBJ2-7; V gene: TRBV11-2; CDR3 DNA: TGTGCCAGCAGCTCAATAGGGGACAGGGCCCATTTCTACGAGCAGTACTTC; CDR3 protein: CASSSIGDRAHFYEQYF
D gene: TRBD1; clone size: .; J gene: TRBJ2-5; V gene: TRBV20-1; CDR3 DNA: TGCAGTGCTAATGTGGACAGGGCACAAGAGACCCAGTACTTC; CDR3 protein: CSANVDRAQETQYF
D gene: TRBD1; clone size: few; J gene: TRBJ2-7; V gene: TRBV6-5; CDR3 DNA: TGTGCCAGCAGGAGTACCGGGACAGACTCCTACGAGCAGTACTTC; CDR3 protein: CASRSTGTDSYEQYF
D gene: .; clone size: .; J gene: TRBJ2-3; V gene: TRBV19; CDR3 DNA: TGTGCCAGCGCGACGCCAGGGGAGCGAGATACGCAGTATTTT; CDR3 protein: CASATPGERDTQYF
D gene: .; clone size: many; J gene: TRBJ2-1; V gene: TRBV19; CDR3 DNA: TGTGCCAGTAGTACATCACAGGGCAATGAGCAGTTCTTC; CDR3 protein: CASSTSQGNEQFF
D gene: .; clone size: once; J gene: TRBJ1-6; V gene: TRBV2; CDR3 DNA: TGTGCCAGCAGTGAGTCTCCCAGTGCGCCTCCCCTCCACTTT; CDR3 protein: CASSESPSAPPLHF
D gene: TRBD1; clone size: .; J gene: TRBJ2-3; V gene: TRBV7-9; CDR3 DNA: TGCGCCAGCAGCGGGGACAGGGAAAGCACAGATACGCAGTATTTT; CDR3 protein: CASSGDRESTDTQYF
D gene: .; clone size: .; J gene: TRBJ1-1; V gene: TRBV5-5; CDR3 DNA: TGTGCCAGCAGCTTCTTCAGCGCAGATGAAGCTTTCTTT; CDR3 protein: CASSFFSADEAFF
D gene: .; clone size: .; J gene: TRBJ2-5; V gene: TRBV2; CDR3 DNA: TGTGCCAGCAGCGAGTGGCCCGAAGAGACCCAGTACTTC; CDR3 protein: CASSEWPEETQYF
D gene: TRBD1; clone size: many; J gene: TRBJ2-7; V gene: TRBV5-1; CDR3 DNA: TGCGCCAGCAGCTCCTGGACAGGGGCCTACGAGCAGTACTTC; CDR3 protein: CASSSWTGAYEQYF
D gene: TRBD2; clone size: once; J gene: TRBJ2-7; V gene: TRBV20-1; CDR3 DNA: TGCAGTGCTAGACTAGCGGGGGGAACCAGCGAGCAGTACTTC; CDR3 protein: CSARLAGGTSEQYF
D gene: TRBD1; clone size: .; J gene: TRBJ2-7; V gene: TRBV5-1; CDR3 DNA: TGCGCCAGCAGGAGGACAGGGGGGACCTACGAGCAGTACTTC; CDR3 protein: CASRRTGGTYEQYF
D gene: TRBD2; clone size: .; J gene: TRBJ2-3; V gene: TRBV20-1; CDR3 DNA: TGCAGTGCTAGATTGGAACTAGCGGGGGAGTATTTT; CDR3 protein: CSARLELAGEYF
D gene: TRBD1; clone size: .; J gene: TRBJ2-7; V gene: TRBV10-3; CDR3 DNA: TGTGCCGCCCGAGGTGGGGACAGGGCTGCCTCCTACGAGCAGTACTTC; CDR3 protein: CAARGGDRAASYEQYF
D gene: .; clone size: .; J gene: TRBJ2-3; V gene: TRBV24-1; CDR3 DNA: TGTGCCACGGCTGTTTTGGGCACAGATACGCAGTATTTT; CDR3 protein: CATAVLGTDTQYF
D gene: TRBD1; clone size: many; J gene: TRBJ2-1; V gene: TRBV7-9; CDR3 DNA: TGTGCCAGCAGCCGGGACAGGGCTGAGCAGTTCTTC; CDR3 protein: CASSRDRAEQFF